This TCR beta chain originates from a study of OX40 agonist ivuxolimab in advanced cancers. For the wider study: Ivuxolimab, which targeted the costimulatory receptor OX40 (CD134), was an agonistic, fully human IgG2 monoclonal antibody. Intravenous ivuxolimab was administered to patients every 2 weeks at six dose levels: 0.01, 0.1, 0.3, 1.5, 3 and 10 mg/kg. Among the 52 dose-escalation patients, 19 had hepatocellular carcinoma, approximately 15 melanoma, 9 renal cell carcinoma and 9 head and neck cancer. The dose-escalation cohort was 82.7% male with a mean age of about 54 years, ranging from roughly 20 to 80. Prior anti-PD-1, anti-PD-L1 or anti-CTLA-4 therapy was permitted, and roughly two fifths of dose-escalation patients had received checkpoint inhibitors. Three dose-escalation patients achieved partial responses, one with hepatocellular carcinoma and two with cutaneous melanoma. Peripheral TCRbeta sequencing was intended to test whether TCR sequence diversity was altered and clonal T-cell expansion was caused by ivuxolimab. The monotherapy dose-escalation portion (N of about 50 patients) of the phase I ivuxolimab trial is reported in the paper. Findings and caveats that apply to the study as a whole: Clonal expansion of both CD4+ and CD8+ blood T cells was observed from baseline to week 6 at doses 0.1 to 3.0 mg/kg. Which antigens the clonally expanded peripheral T cells were specific for was not determined. In the 0.1-3.0 mg/kg groups, partial responders were among the patients with the lowest normalized peripheral clonal expansion, particularly in CD8+ T cells. After ivuxolimab, CD8+ T cells had more expanded clones than CD4+ T cells on average. Low levels of normalized T-cell clonal expansion were also shown by some nonresponding patients.

In regard to this clone: This clone's antigen is unknown. Base qualities are not recorded, but no much larger clone differs from it by a single base.

To sequence the TCRbeta CDR3 region, genomic DNA was isolated from the sorted cells. The immunoSEQ Assay was used to sequence the TCRbeta CDR3 regions. The table comes from immuneACCESS by way of TCRdb, which keeps in-frame sequences with V and J called. Part of the clones is missing from these tables; in studies checked, under half for an unresolved V gene and the rest for unknown reasons. This sample comprises 90,000 to 100,000 clones, over 75% of them detected only once. The top ten clones comprise 3.5% to 4% of the sample. The trial excluded patients who had a history of autoimmune disease or were on systemic immunosuppression. Peripheral blood for TCR sequencing was drawn from every dose cohort at baseline, at cycle 4 day 1 and at cycle 7 day 1. Samples came from an open-label, multicenter, first-in-human phase I dose-escalation trial of ivuxolimab. The trial enrolled adults with locally advanced or metastatic head and neck squamous cell, hepatocellular, melanoma or renal cell carcinoma. CD4+ and CD8+ T cells were sorted separately from peripheral blood before TCR sequencing.

Looking up the germline V gene yields CDR1 MDHEN and CDR2 SYDVKM. Deletion took 8 bases off V and 3 bases off J, with a span of 14 bases between the germline ends. Reading from cysteine to phenylalanine, the CDR3 counts 13 amino acids. CDR3 DNA only is kept here, 39 bases in frame from base 1. Sequencing used CD4+ or CD8+ T cells sorted from blood, obtained in a trial of the OX40 agonist ivuxolimab. The receptor comes from an adult with an advanced solid tumor such as melanoma, head and neck, liver or kidney cancer. The rearranged segments are TRBV28 and TRBJ2-7; a weak D assignment points to TRBD1 (6 bases agree). The bases are TGTGCCAGCTCAGGGGCAGGGAACTACGAGCAGTACTTC. Its product reads: CASSGAGNYEQYF.